The 15 T cell receptor beta chains given below trace back to one sample, sequenced in a study of cytomegalovirus exposure and HLA in healthy donors. The repertoire was sequenced with immunoSEQ multiplex PCR; TCRdb's copy has only in-frame clones and lacks some. Of about 56,000 clones in the sample, 95% to 97% were seen once. The sequencing input was PBMCs. The receptors here all came from a woman aged 18 to 35 in good health and CMV-seronegative.

This chain joins TRBV11-2 and TRBJ2-7, with D unclear. CDR1 and CDR2 (germline): SGHAT, FQNNGV. The CDR3 sequence is 13 residues long. Trimming removed 4 bases at V and 9 bases at J, with 16 bases between. The CDR3 nucleotides read TGTGCCAGCAGCTCATTAGCCCGGGTCTCGCAGTACTTC. Residues: CASSSLARVSQYF.

The chain carries TRBV13 and TRBJ2-1, with D tentatively TRBD1 (7 bases). V was pared by 5 bases and J by 2 bases, with 22 bases between. This CDR3 region has 18 residues. CDR1 and CDR2 from the germline V gene are PRHDT and FYEKMQ (reference sequence). The DNA for the CDR3 is TGTGCCAGCAGCCAAGGGGGCAGGGCGGGAATCGCCTACAATGAGCAGTTCTTC. This translates into CASSQGGRAGIAYNEQFF.

The V and J genes are TRBV27 and TRBJ1-1; tentatively, D is TRBD1 (6 bases). V lost 6 bases and J lost 6, with 20 bases in between. The CDR3 has 15 residues. In germline, CDR1 is MNHEY, CDR2 SMNVEV (reference sequence). This CDR3 is CASSPDPQGYAEAFF. As DNA, the CDR3 is TGTGCCAGCAGCCCCGACCCACAGGGTTACGCTGAAGCTTTCTTT.

The chain couples TRBV2 to TRBJ2-1; perhaps TRBD1 as D (5 bases). The V end was cut by 5 bases, the J end by 6 bases, with 11 bases between. Germline assignment: CDR1 SNHLY and CDR2 FYNNEI. This CDR3 has 13 residues. This CDR3 is CASSPDSFNEQFF. CDR3 DNA: TGTGCCAGCAGTCCAGACAGTTTCAATGAGCAGTTCTTC.

CDR3 nucleotides: TGTGCCAGCAGTCAGGGGACGGGAGAAAAACTGTTTTTT. Encoded protein: CASSQGTGEKLFF. The rearrangement links TRBV6-4 to TRBJ1-4; maybe TRBD1 (6 bases). In germline, CDR1 is MRHNA, CDR2 SNTAGT. Trimming shortened V by 5 bases and J by 8 bases, and 12 bases separated the two germline ends. CDR3 length equals 13 residues.

V usage is TRBV11-3 and J usage is TRBJ2-7; TRBD1 might be the D (5 bases). V was trimmed by 4 bases and J by 3 bases, leaving 10 bases between them. Germline V gene sequence: CDR1 SGHNT, CDR2 YENEEA. This CDR3 is built from 13 residues. CDR3 in DNA: TGTGCCAGCAGCTCCAGGGTTGGCTACGAGCAGTACTTC. Protein: CASSSRVGYEQYF.

The gene calls are TRBV5-1 and TRBJ2-2; D is unresolved. The germline gives CDR1 SGHRS, CDR2 YFSETQ. The CDR3 runs to 17 residues. Trimming cost V 0 bases and J 3 bases, with 15 bases left between them. The CDR3 loop reads CASSLAILADYTGELFF. CDR3 sequence (DNA): TGCGCCAGCAGCTTGGCCATTTTGGCGGATTACACCGGGGAGCTGTTTTTT.

The J gene is TRBJ1-1, the V gene TRBV27; no clear D gene. Germline V gene lookup returns CDR1 MNHEY and CDR2 SMNVEV (reference sequence). This CDR3 has 13 residues. Trimming cost V 2 bases and J 1 base, with 5 bases left between them. Here the CDR3 reads CASSLGANTEAFF. DNA of the CDR3: TGTGCCAGCAGTTTAGGAGCGAACACTGAAGCTTTCTTT.

The V call is TRBV7-9, the J call TRBJ2-1; D remains unclear. This CDR3 has 15 amino acids. Per germline, CDR1 SEHNR and CDR2 FQNEAQ (reference sequence). The V gene lost 3 bases and the J gene lost 0 bases, with 9 bases spanning the gap. Here the CDR3 DNA reads TGTGCCAGCAGCTTTTTCCAGGACTCCTACAATGAGCAGTTCTTC. Residues: CASSFFQDSYNEQFF.

V and J are TRBV6-5 and TRBJ2-3, with 7 positions matching TRBD2. Germline loops: CDR1 MNHEY, CDR2 SVGAGI. The CDR3 has 15 residues. The ends lost 2 bases at V and 0 bases at J; junction bases unmatched: 2. CDR3 bases: TGTGCCAGCAGTTACCGCGGGAGTAGCACAGATACGCAGTATTTT. It encodes CASSYRGSSTDTQYF.

The rearrangement joins TRBV15 to TRBJ1-3; D remains unclear. V was shortened by 0 bases and J by 4 bases, with 4 bases between the two germline ends. Germline values: CDR1 LNHNV, CDR2 YYDKDF (reference sequence). The length of the CDR3 is 13 residues. This CDR3 reads CATSRDQGNTIYF. The CDR3, as DNA: TGTGCCACCAGCAGAGATCAGGGAAACACCATATATTTT.

About this clone itself: The junction differs from germline at one of its ends, possibly a read error. The chain is built from TRBV5-1 and TRBJ1-1; D is uncertain. From germline, CDR1 is SGHRS and CDR2 YFSETQ. CDR3 length equals 14 residues. CDR3 region: CASSPDTAYTETFF. DNA for the CDR3: TGCGCCAGCAGCCCCGACACGGCTTACACTGAAACTTTCTTT.

The chain joins TRBV18 to TRBJ2-2, with 11 bases that match TRBD2. Looked up from germline, CDR1 is KGHSH and CDR2 is LQKENI. CDR3 length: 16 amino acids. V shed 3 bases and J 2 bases; nucleotides not matched to a gene: 2. This chain's CDR3 is CASSPGLADNTGELFF. Written as DNA, the CDR3 is TGTGCCAGCTCACCGGGACTAGCGGACAACACCGGGGAGCTGTTTTTT.

The CDR3 DNA follows: TGCAGCGTTGAAGGGGACAGGGGAGGAAACACCATATATTTT. Protein product: CSVEGDRGGNTIYF. The V and J genes are TRBV29-1 and TRBJ1-3; TRBD1 matches at 10 bases. Per germline, CDR1 SQVTM and CDR2 ANQGSEA. The CDR3 runs to 14 residues. J lost 4 bases, V lost 1 base, and 1 base had no gene match.

This clone was observed a single time. J is TRBJ1-4 and V is TRBV28, with a possible D match to TRBD1 (5 bases). Germline-derived CDR1 and CDR2 are MDHEN and SYDVKM. The V end lost 8 bases, the J end lost 0 bases, and 13 bases lay between the germline ends. This CDR3 spans 15 amino acids. In DNA form, the CDR3 reads TGTGCCAGCCAGGGTTGGCTTGCAACTAATGAAAAACTGTTTTTT. Translating it yields CASQGWLATNEKLFF.